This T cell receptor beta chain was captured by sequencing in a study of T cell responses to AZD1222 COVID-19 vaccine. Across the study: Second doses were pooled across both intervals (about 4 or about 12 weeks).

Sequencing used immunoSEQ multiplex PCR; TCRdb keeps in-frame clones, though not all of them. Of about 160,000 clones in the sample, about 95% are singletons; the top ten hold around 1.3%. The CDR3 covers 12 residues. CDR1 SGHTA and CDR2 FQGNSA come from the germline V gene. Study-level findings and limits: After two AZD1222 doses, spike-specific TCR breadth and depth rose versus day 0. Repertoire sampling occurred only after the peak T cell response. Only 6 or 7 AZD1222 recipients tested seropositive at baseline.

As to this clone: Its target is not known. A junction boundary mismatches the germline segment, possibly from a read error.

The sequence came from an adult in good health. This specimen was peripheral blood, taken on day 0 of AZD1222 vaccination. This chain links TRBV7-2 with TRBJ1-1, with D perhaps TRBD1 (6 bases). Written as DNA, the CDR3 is TGTGCCAGCAGCTTAGATAGGACAGAGGCGATGTTT. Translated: CASSLDRTEAMF.